This T cell receptor (beta chain) is from a study of blood T cell repertoires in COVID-19. Study-level information: Sources were T cells, B-cell-depleted T cells, or PBMCs; the material itself was cDNA or gDNA.

Generated by immunoSEQ multiplex PCR, the TCRdb table keeps only in-frame clones and is missing some. This table has 130,000 to 150,000 clones, around 85% appearing once. Losses at the gene ends were 1 base for V and 1 base for J; bases not matched to a gene: 6. The germline gives CDR1 MGHRA, CDR2 YSYEKL. The CDR3 contains 16 residues. The chain has TRBV4-1 and TRBJ1-1; 7 nucleotides line up with TRBD1. The receptor was derived from a woman in her thirties or forties with active or convalescent COVID-19. The source material was peripheral blood. CDR3 sequence reads: CASSQGRNRGNTEAFF. In nucleotides, the CDR3 is TGCGCCAGCAGCCAAGGTCGGAACAGGGGGAACACTGAAGCTTTCTTT.